This T cell receptor beta chain stems from a study of shared clonotypes between healthy human individuals. Sequenced by immunoSEQ multiplex PCR; TCRdb stores in-frame clones only, minus some. The sample shows about 2.3 million clones, 85% to 95% of them seen only once. Remarks on this clone: Its target is not known.

Study results and limitations: Generally, naive subsets (rather than memory subsets) showed larger estimated richness.

Trimming took 4 bases from V and 5 from J, leaving 17 bases between them. The length of the CDR3 is 15 residues. From germline, CDR1 is SEHNR and CDR2 FQNEAQ (reference sequence). This clonotype originated in a young man in good health. Some clones in this sample may be carry-over from other donors' samples. V and J are TRBV7-9 and TRBJ1-1, with no clear D. Material: naive CD4+ T cells from PBMCs. The subset was: CD45RA+ positively selected. CDR3 protein: CASSYGWGLQTEAFF. The CDR3 DNA is TGTGCCAGCAGCTACGGGTGGGGTCTGCAAACTGAAGCTTTCTTT.